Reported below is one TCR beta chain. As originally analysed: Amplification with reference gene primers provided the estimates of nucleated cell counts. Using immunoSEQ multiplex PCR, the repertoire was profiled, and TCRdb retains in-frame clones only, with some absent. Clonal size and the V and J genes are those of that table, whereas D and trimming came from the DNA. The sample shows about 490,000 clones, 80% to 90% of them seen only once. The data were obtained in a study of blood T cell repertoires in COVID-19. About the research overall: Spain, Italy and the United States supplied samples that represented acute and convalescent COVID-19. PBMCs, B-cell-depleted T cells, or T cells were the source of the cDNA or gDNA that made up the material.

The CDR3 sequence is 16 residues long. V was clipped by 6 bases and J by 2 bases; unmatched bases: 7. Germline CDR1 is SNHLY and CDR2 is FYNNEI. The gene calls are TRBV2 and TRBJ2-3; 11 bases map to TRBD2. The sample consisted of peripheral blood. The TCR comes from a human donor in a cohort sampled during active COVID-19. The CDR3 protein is CASRPPSGRTTDTQYF. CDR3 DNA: TGTGCCAGCAGGCCGCCTAGCGGGAGGACCACAGATACGCAGTATTTT.